The following is a T cell receptor (beta chain) sequence with its context. Germline V gene lookup returns CDR1 SGHRS and CDR2 YFSETQ. This CDR3 is built from 13 residues. V shed 3 bases and J shed 2 bases, with 7 bases lying between them. Original processing methods: Reference gene primer amplification gave nucleated cell count estimates. Profiled with immunoSEQ multiplex PCR; TCRdb holds only in-frame clones, not every one. V and J calls and clone size are copied from that table; D and trimming were computed from the DNA. The data contain under 300,000 clones, roughly 80% of them singletons. This specimen belongs to a study of blood T cell repertoires in COVID-19.

V is TRBV5-1 and J is TRBJ2-3; D is undetermined. The receptor was derived from a young woman with acute or convalescent COVID-19. The source material was peripheral blood. CDR3 sequence (DNA): TGCGCCAGCAGCTCCGCTATCACAGATACGCAGTATTTT. This encodes CASSSAITDTQYF.